A single sample is the source of the 20 T cell receptor beta chains below, sequenced in a study of Tregs in tolerant kidney transplant recipients. Here immunoSEQ multiplex PCR was the method, and the copy in TCRdb shows in-frame clones only, minus some. The sample has tens of thousands of clones, more than 95% seen once. The sample consisted of CD4+ T cells from blood, taken before the transplant. The receptors originated from a human donor who received a combined kidney and bone marrow transplant.

This chain links TRBV11-3 with TRBJ2-5, with D maybe TRBD1 (6 bases). The CDR3 length is 14 residues. CDR1 is SGHNT and CDR2 is YENEEA in the germline V gene. V lost 5 bases, J lost 0 bases, and 10 bases lay in between. The CDR3 DNA reads TGTGCCAGCAGCCAAGGACAGCACCAAGAGACCCAGTACTTC. Translation: CASSQGQHQETQYF.

The V and J genes are TRBV7-8 and TRBJ2-1; 8 bases fit TRBD2. CDR3 length equals 17 residues. Germline CDR1 and CDR2: SGHVS and FQNEAQ. Unmatched junction bases numbered 8, after V lost 4 bases and J lost 0 bases. The chain's CDR3 is CASSSAPSGRSYNEQFF. For the CDR3, the DNA is TGTGCCAGCAGCTCGGCACCTAGCGGGCGCTCCTACAATGAGCAGTTCTTC.

The chain couples TRBV28 to TRBJ1-6; D is possibly TRBD1 (6 bases). The CDR3 covers 16 residues. Germline V gene data show CDR1 as MDHEN and CDR2 as SYDVKM. V was pared by 8 bases and J by 14 bases, with 28 bases between. The CDR3 coding sequence is TGTGCCAGCCAGACCCATGCGGACAGTCAAAATGAGTCCCTCCACTTT. Its protein is CASQTHADSQNESLHF.

This clone was detected once. V gene TRBV5-8 combines with J gene TRBJ1-4; TRBD1 matches 9 bases. J was trimmed by 4 bases and V by 4 bases; bases with no gene match: 11. In germline, CDR1 is SGHTS, CDR2 YDEGEE. The CDR3 has 17 residues. The CDR3 DNA follows: TGTGCCAGCAGCCGGGACAGGGAACTTTTGGGTAATGAAAAACTGTTTTTT. As protein: CASSRDRELLGNEKLFF.

This clone was seen only once. The rearrangement joins TRBV9 to TRBJ1-1, with D unresolved. The CDR3 is made up of 14 amino acids. V lost 0 bases and J lost 4, with 10 bases in between. The germline V gene encodes CDR1 SGDLS and CDR2 YYNGEE. The CDR3 protein is CASSVVGVGTEAFF. The CDR3 DNA follows: TGTGCCAGCAGCGTAGTAGGAGTGGGCACTGAAGCTTTCTTT.

This clone was observed a single time. The chain is built from TRBV7-9 and TRBJ1-3, with TRBD1 as a possible D gene (5 bases). Germline V gives CDR1 SEHNR, CDR2 FQNEAQ (reference sequence). Trimming cost V 0 bases and J 2 bases, with 5 bases left between them. This CDR3 is 14 amino acids long. The CDR3: CASSLATAGNTIYF. The CDR3 DNA sequence: TGTGCCAGCAGCTTAGCGACAGCTGGAAACACCATATATTTT. Full variable domain (rest looked up from reference TRBV7-9 and TRBJ1-3): DTGVSQNPRHKITKRGQNVTFRCDPISEHNRLYWYRQTLGQGPEFLTYFQNEAQLEKSRLLSDRFSAERPKGSFSTLEIQRTEQGDSAMYLCASSLATAGNTIYFGEGSWLTVV.

This sequence joins TRBV19 and TRBJ1-5; D not resolved. CDR1 is LNHDA and CDR2 is SQIVND in the germline V gene (reference sequence). With 2 bases removed from V and 9 bases from J, the gap between germline ends came to 11 bases. CDR3 length: 13 amino acids. The CDR3 spells CASSINYPGPQHF. For the CDR3, the DNA is TGTGCCAGTAGTATAAACTACCCGGGGCCCCAGCATTTT.

J is TRBJ2-2 and V is TRBV14; perhaps TRBD1 as D (6 bases). V was trimmed by 1 base and J by 5 bases, leaving 11 bases between them. This CDR3 contains 15 residues. The V gene's germline CDR1 is SGHDN and CDR2 FVKESK. CDR3 sequence: CASSQVRGDTGELFF. CDR3 sequence (DNA): TGTGCCAGCAGCCAAGTCAGGGGAGATACCGGGGAGCTGTTTTTT.

The rearrangement joins TRBV29-1 to TRBJ1-2; D is ambiguous. V was shortened by 0 bases and J by 11 bases, with 19 bases between the two germline ends. Looked up from germline, CDR1 is SQVTM and CDR2 is ANQGSEA. The CDR3 covers 14 residues. The CDR3 DNA follows: TGCAGCGTTGAAGATTGGATCCGGGCCGGCGGGTACACCTTC. This codes for CSVEDWIRAGGYTF.

This clone has a single count. The chain carries TRBV27 and TRBJ1-1; TRBD1 aligns across 10 bases. The CDR3 sequence is 14 residues long. Trimming cost V 7 bases and J 4 bases; bases outside gene matches: 6. Germline assignment: CDR1 MNHEY and CDR2 SMNVEV (reference sequence). Here the CDR3 DNA reads TGTGCCAGCACTACGGGGACAGGGGCCACTGAAGCTTTCTTT. Protein product: CASTTGTGATEAFF.

The chain is built from TRBV2 and TRBJ1-4, with D perhaps matching TRBD1 (6 bases). The CDR3 is 14 amino acids. Germline V CDR1 and CDR2: SNHLY, FYNNEI. V gave up 7 bases and J gave up 8 bases, with 17 bases separating them. The CDR3 protein is CASKTGQSQEKLFF. The CDR3 nucleotides are TGTGCCAGCAAAACGGGACAAAGTCAAGAAAAACTGTTTTTT. Using reference TRBV2 and TRBJ1-4 for the parts outside the CDR3, the full variable domain is EPEVTQTPSHQVTQMGQEVILRCVPISNHLYFYWYRQILGQKVEFLVSFYNNEISEKSEIFDDQFSVERPDGSNFTLKIRSTKLEDSAMYFCASKTGQSQEKLFFGSGTQLSVL.

The chain joins TRBV7-9 to TRBJ2-3, with 11 nucleotides matching TRBD2. The germline V gene has CDR1 SEHNR and CDR2 FQNEAQ (reference sequence). The CDR3 covers 16 residues. With V trimmed by 5 bases and J by 6 bases, 10 bases remained unmatched. In DNA form, the CDR3 reads TGTGCCAGCAGCCGAGGACTAGCGGGCTTAGGGGATACGCAGTATTTT. Its protein is CASSRGLAGLGDTQYF.

The CDR3 sequence: CASSQASYRMNTEAFF. The CDR3 DNA follows: TGTGCCAGCAGCCAAGCGAGTTATAGAATGAACACTGAAGCTTTCTTT. V and J are TRBV4-2 and TRBJ1-1; D uncertain. Germline values: CDR1 LGHNA, CDR2 YNFKEQ. The ends were cut back, 1 base at V and 0 bases at J, with 12 bases in the middle. The CDR3 is 16 residues long.

This chain links TRBV7-7 with TRBJ2-1, with 12 bases identical to TRBD2. The germline CDR1 and CDR2 sequences are SSHAT and FNYEAQ (reference sequence). With V trimmed by 6 bases and J by 8 bases, 8 bases remained unmatched. The CDR3 totals 15 residues. CDR3 residues: CASSRILAGGHEQFF. For the CDR3, the DNA is TGTGCCAGCAGTCGCATCCTAGCGGGAGGGCATGAGCAGTTCTTC.

J is TRBJ1-2 and V is TRBV21-1; TRBD1, as called in the table, went unchecked against the DNA. TRBV21-1 is termed a pseudogene. This CDR3 region has 16 residues. Here the CDR3 DNA reads TGTGCCAGCAGCACCAAGGACAGAGAGGAAAGATATGGCTACACCTTC. It specifies CASSTKDREERYGYTF.

This chain connects TRBV7-2 to TRBJ2-1; TRBD2 aligns across 14 bases. Per the germline V gene, CDR1 is SGHTA and CDR2 is FQGNSA. Unmatched junction bases numbered 11, after V lost 1 base and J lost 6 bases. CDR3 length: 19 residues. CDR3 nucleotides: TGTGCCAGCAGCTTAGGTTTTAGGGGACTAGCGGGAGCGACCAATGAGCAGTTCTTC. It yields the protein CASSLGFRGLAGATNEQFF.

The chain links TRBV5-1 to TRBJ2-3; tentative D call: TRBD1 (6 bases). Trimming shortened V by 4 bases and J by 2 bases, and 17 bases separated the two germline ends. The CDR3 totals 16 residues. Germline V lookup: CDR1 SGHRS, CDR2 YFSETQ. The CDR3 is CASSMGAGRFTDTQYF. The CDR3 coding sequence is TGCGCCAGCAGCATGGGGGCAGGGCGTTTCACAGATACGCAGTATTTT.

The CDR3 sequence: CASSLALTGNYGYTF. The CDR3 nucleotides read TGTGCCAGCAGCTTAGCCCTGACGGGAAACTATGGCTACACCTTC. The chain carries TRBV7-2 and TRBJ1-2; D not resolved. V was shortened by 0 bases and J by 2 bases, with 10 bases between the two germline ends. CDR3 size: 15 residues. Germline-derived CDR1 and CDR2 are SGHTA and FQGNSA.

The chain couples TRBV4-2 to TRBJ2-1; perhaps TRBD2 as D (6 bases). Deletions cut 2 bases from V and 3 bases from J, with 14 bases between. Germline values: CDR1 LGHNA, CDR2 YNFKEQ. The CDR3 spans 16 residues. CDR3 region: CASSQSRESGYNEQFF. The CDR3 DNA is TGTGCCAGCAGCCAAAGTCGGGAGAGTGGCTACAATGAGCAGTTCTTC.

V and J are TRBV15 and TRBJ1-1; the D is unclear. Trimming removed 8 bases at V and 0 bases at J, with 7 bases between. The CDR3 totals 12 residues. Germline assignment: CDR1 LNHNV and CDR2 YYDKDF (reference sequence). CDR3 nucleotide sequence: TGTGCCACCTCAACGGTGAACACTGAAGCTTTCTTT. Protein sequence: CATSTVNTEAFF. Based on the CDR3 plus reference TRBV15 and TRBJ1-1, the full variable domain is DAMVIQNPRYQVTQFGKPVTLSCSQTLNHNVMYWYQQKSSQAPKLLFHYYDKDFNNEADTPDNFQSRRPNTSFCFLDIRSPGLGDTAMYLCATSTVNTEAFFGQGTRLTVV.